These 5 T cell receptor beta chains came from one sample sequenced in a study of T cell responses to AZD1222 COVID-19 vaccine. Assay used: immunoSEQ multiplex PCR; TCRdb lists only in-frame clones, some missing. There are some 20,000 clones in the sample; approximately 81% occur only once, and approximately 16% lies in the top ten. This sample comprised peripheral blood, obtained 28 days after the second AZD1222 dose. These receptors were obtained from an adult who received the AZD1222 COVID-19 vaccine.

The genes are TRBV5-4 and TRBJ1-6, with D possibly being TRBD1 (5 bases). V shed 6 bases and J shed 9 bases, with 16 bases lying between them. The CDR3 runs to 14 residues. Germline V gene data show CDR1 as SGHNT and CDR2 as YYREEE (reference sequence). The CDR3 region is CASNPQGTGSPLHF. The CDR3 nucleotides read TGTGCCAGCAACCCCCAGGGAACGGGTTCACCCCTCCACTTT. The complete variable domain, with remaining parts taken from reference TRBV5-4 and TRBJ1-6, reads ETGVTQSPTHLIKTRGQQVTLRCSSQSGHNTVSWYQQALGQGPQFIFQYYREEENGRGNFPPRFSGLQFPNYSSELNVNALELDDSALYLCASNPQGTGSPLHFGNGTRLTVT.

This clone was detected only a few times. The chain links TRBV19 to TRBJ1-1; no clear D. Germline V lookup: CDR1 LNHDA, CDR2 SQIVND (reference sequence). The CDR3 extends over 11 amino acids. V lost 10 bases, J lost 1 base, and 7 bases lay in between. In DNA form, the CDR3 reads TGTGCCACACGGGAGAACACTGAAGCTTTCTTT. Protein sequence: CATRENTEAFF.

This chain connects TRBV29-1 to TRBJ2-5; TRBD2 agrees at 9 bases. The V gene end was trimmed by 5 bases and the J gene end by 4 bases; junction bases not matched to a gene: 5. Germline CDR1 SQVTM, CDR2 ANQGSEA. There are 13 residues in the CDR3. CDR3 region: CSVRTAGGETQYF. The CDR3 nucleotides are TGCAGCGTTAGGACAGCGGGAGGAGAGACCCAGTACTTC.

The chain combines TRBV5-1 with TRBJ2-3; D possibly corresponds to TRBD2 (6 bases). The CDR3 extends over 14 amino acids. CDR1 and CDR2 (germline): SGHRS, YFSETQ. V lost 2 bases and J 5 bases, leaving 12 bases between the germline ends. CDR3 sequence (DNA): TGCGCCAGCAGCTTACCCAGAGCGGGAGATACGCAGTATTTT. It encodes CASSLPRAGDTQYF.

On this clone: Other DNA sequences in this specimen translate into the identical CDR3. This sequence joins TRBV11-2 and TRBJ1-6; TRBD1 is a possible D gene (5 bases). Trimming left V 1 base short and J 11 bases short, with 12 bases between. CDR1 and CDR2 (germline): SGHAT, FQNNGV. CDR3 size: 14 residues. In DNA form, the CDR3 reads TGTGCCAGCAGCTTAGGGCCAGGGTCGACACCCCTCCACTTT. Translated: CASSLGPGSTPLHF.